A single T cell receptor beta chain is shown here with its context. This clonotype was counted ten times or more. The specificity of this receptor is unknown. The sample holds no much larger clone one base away, and base qualities are not on file. This sample stems from a study of CD8 T cells in ankylosing spondylitis (dated by TCRdb to 2017 to 2019). About the full investigation: The study set out to find disease-linked TCR variants by profiling T cell receptor beta repertoires in ankylosing spondylitis patients and healthy donors. The full study cohort comprised 25 ankylosing spondylitis patients and 85 to 120 healthy donors. Peripheral blood was sampled, and synovial fluid was also collected from ankylosing spondylitis patients.

CDR1 SGHTA and CDR2 FQGNSA are derived from the germline V gene. V and J are trimmed by 0 bases and 4 bases, and the gene matches miss 7 bases of the junction. Counted from cysteine to phenylalanine, this CDR3 has 16 amino acids. Just CDR3 DNA is preserved here, 48 bases in frame from base 1. Study-level results and caveats: The disease-linked clones had a CD8+ phenotype and were found at relatively low frequencies in peripheral blood. Blood from ankylosing spondylitis patients appeared to be characterized by a TCR beta motif composed of eight highly homologous amino acid variants. Some TCR beta motif variants had previously been reported in synovial fluid and blood of reactive arthritis patients, which suggested common disease-initiation mechanisms. The disease-linked clones were reported to be significantly enriched in matched synovial fluid samples from ankylosing spondylitis patients.

TCRdb shows the sequencer as Illumina HiSeq 2500. Quantitative 5'-RACE with molecular barcodes was the method used to prepare the TCR beta libraries. The original pipeline was this. Disease-linked TCR variants were identified with a new computational method built on a probabilistic model of VDJ rearrangement. The public reads were reanalyzed by TCRdb: fastp trimming at Q25, MiXCR alignment, in-frame beta chains only. All rows with the same CDR3 protein become a single entry with the most common DNA and genes. TCRdb, rather than the study authors, made the V and J calls. The sample has about 800,000 distinct CDR3 sequences on record, approximately 12% of them singletons. The top ten hold approximately 0.51% of the sample.

This TCR was sampled from a male donor with ankylosing spondylitis. The chain was built from TRBV7-2 and TRBJ1-1; 8 bases in between match TRBD1. Material: blood, either unsorted or a sorted T cell fraction (not recorded which). The DNA sequence is as follows: TGTGCCAGCAGCTTAGCTGGACAGGGTTTAGGCACTGAAGCTTTCTTT. It translates to CASSLAGQGLGTEAFF.